Following are 18 T cell receptor beta chains from one sample sequenced in a study of cytomegalovirus exposure and HLA in healthy donors. The PCR was carried out with 60 Vbeta primers and 13 Jbeta primers. Sequencing used immunoSEQ multiplex PCR; TCRdb keeps in-frame clones, though not all of them. The sample has roughly 110,000 clones, about 70% seen once. The source material was PBMCs. Receptors originate from a woman aged 30 to 39 in good health and CMV-seronegative.

The CDR3 region is CASVGGGHSNTGELFF. The CDR3 nucleotides are TGTGCCAGCGTCGGGGGGGGCCACTCGAACACCGGGGAGCTGTTTTTT. V gene TRBV2 combines with J gene TRBJ2-2; 8 bases fit TRBD2. Germline CDR1 is SNHLY and CDR2 is FYNNEI. The CDR3 contains 16 residues. J lost 0 bases, V lost 8 bases, and 8 bases had no gene match.

This clone was observed once. The chain recombines TRBV4-1 with TRBJ2-5, with D tentatively TRBD1 (6 bases). Trimming shortened V by 5 bases and J by 4 bases, and 17 bases separated the two germline ends. The length of the CDR3 is 15 residues. Per germline, CDR1 MGHRA and CDR2 YSYEKL. The CDR3 spells CASSAGTIEVETQYF. Written as DNA, the CDR3 is TGCGCCAGCAGCGCCGGGACAATCGAGGTAGAGACCCAGTACTTC.

The CDR3 DNA reads as TGTGCCAGCACCGCGGGGCAAGGGCGGGGTGAAAAACTGTTTTTT. Translated: CASTAGQGRGEKLFF. J is TRBJ1-4 and V is TRBV25-1; tentatively, D is TRBD1 (5 bases). The germline gives CDR1 MGHDK, CDR2 SYGVNS. The V end lost 7 bases, the J end lost 7 bases, and 19 bases lay between the germline ends. The CDR3 is 15 residues long.

This clone was seen more than once but under ten times. The chain is built from TRBV19 and TRBJ1-5, with unresolved D. The CDR3 is 12 amino acids. V was shortened by 2 bases and J by 4 bases, with 3 bases between the two germline ends. CDR1 LNHDA and CDR2 SQIVND come from the germline V gene (reference sequence). The CDR3 loop is CASSISNQPQHF. The DNA for the CDR3 is TGTGCCAGTAGTATATCTAATCAGCCCCAGCATTTT.

The genes are TRBV19 and TRBJ1-5; 9 positions agree with TRBD1. The CDR3 contains 17 residues. The germline CDR1 and CDR2 sequences are LNHDA and SQIVND (reference sequence). After removal of 1 base from V and 0 bases from J, the junction contained 4 bases not matched to a gene. The CDR3 here is CASSIVQTGGSNQPQHF. Here the CDR3 DNA reads TGTGCCAGTAGTATAGTTCAGACAGGGGGTAGCAATCAGCCCCAGCATTTT.

This clone was detected only once. J is TRBJ2-7 and V is TRBV7-2; D remains ambiguous. CDR3 length: 15 residues. Germline assignment: CDR1 SGHTA and CDR2 FQGNSA. V lost 1 base, J lost 2 bases, and 12 bases lay in between. CDR3 sequence (DNA): TGTGCCAGCAGCTTAGTACCCTTGACACCCTACGAGCAGTACTTC. Protein product: CASSLVPLTPYEQYF.

The CDR3: CASSPVESNYGYTF. CDR3 bases: TGTGCCAGCAGCCCCGTGGAGTCTAACTATGGCTACACCTTC. V is TRBV9 and J is TRBJ1-2; D not resolved. This CDR3 spans 14 amino acids. CDR1 and CDR2 from the germline V gene are SGDLS and YYNGEE. V lost 4 bases, J lost 0 bases, and 10 bases lay in between.

This clone was seen a handful of times. J is TRBJ1-1 and V is TRBV7-2; 7 nucleotides align to TRBD1. Germline-derived CDR1 and CDR2 are SGHTA and FQGNSA. The CDR3 is 14 amino acids. V shed 5 bases, J shed 4 bases, and the junction held 7 bases outside the gene matches. Written as DNA, the CDR3 is TGTGCCAGCAGCCGCACACAGGGGATCACTGAAGCTTTCTTT. Its translation: CASSRTQGITEAFF.

The CDR3 DNA is TGTGCCAGCAGCGTTGGCAGGGGGAGCTCCTACGAGCAGTACTTC. Protein sequence: CASSVGRGSSYEQYF. This sequence joins TRBV9 and TRBJ2-7, with 7 bases matching TRBD1. The CDR3 extends over 15 amino acids. Per the germline V gene, CDR1 is SGDLS and CDR2 is YYNGEE. The V segment lost 2 bases and the J segment 0 bases; nucleotides outside the gene matches: 5.

The V and J genes are TRBV11-3 and TRBJ2-2, with 14 bases aligning to TRBD2. V trimming: 5 bases; J trimming: 5 bases; junction bases outside the gene matches: 10. This CDR3 is 18 amino acids long. Germline CDR1 is SGHNT and CDR2 is YENEEA. CDR3: CASSPIPGLAGVTGELFF. The CDR3 DNA is TGTGCCAGCAGCCCCATTCCGGGACTAGCGGGAGTTACCGGGGAGCTGTTTTTT.

The CDR3 nucleotides are TGTGCCAGCAGTTGGGTGGGTCTGAGGCCCTCTAATCAGCCCCAGCATTTT. Amino acid sequence: CASSWVGLRPSNQPQHF. J is TRBJ1-5 and V is TRBV28; no definite D call. This CDR3 spans 17 amino acids. Trimming pared 4 bases from V and 4 bases from J, leaving 20 bases between. In germline, CDR1 is MDHEN, CDR2 SYDVKM.

The genes are TRBV7-8 and TRBJ1-4; 9 nucleotides agree with TRBD1. Germline-derived CDR1 and CDR2 are SGHVS and FQNEAQ. CDR3 length: 16 amino acids. V lost 3 bases to trimming and J lost 5 bases; unmatched junction nucleotides: 7. Written as DNA, the CDR3 is TGTGCCAGCAGCTTTGAGTCGGGACAGGGCAATGAAAAACTGTTTTTT. This codes for CASSFESGQGNEKLFF.

V is TRBV6-5 and J is TRBJ2-5; the D gene is possibly TRBD2 (5 bases). The CDR3 extends over 14 amino acids. Germline V gene sequence: CDR1 MNHEY, CDR2 SVGAGI. Trimming took off 10 bases at V and 5 bases at J, with 20 bases between the two ends. The CDR3 protein is CATNRPFGGETQYF. CDR3 coding DNA: TGTGCCACCAACCGGCCCTTCGGAGGTGAGACCCAGTACTTC.

The CDR3: CASSGSVSVTDTQYF. DNA of the CDR3: TGCGCCAGCAGCGGGAGCGTGTCGGTCACAGATACGCAGTATTTT. The chain carries TRBV5-1 and TRBJ2-3; a possible D gene is TRBD2 (5 bases). V was trimmed by 4 bases and J by 2 bases, leaving 14 bases between them. From germline, CDR1 is SGHRS and CDR2 YFSETQ. The CDR3 spans 15 residues. The variable domain in full, completed from reference TRBV5-1 and TRBJ2-3, reads KAGVTQTPRYLIKTRGQQVTLSCSPISGHRSVSWYQQTPGQGLQFLFEYFSETQRNKGNFPGRFSGRQFSNSRSEMNVSTLELGDSALYLCASSGSVSVTDTQYFGPGTRLTVL.

This clone occurred a few times. The chain recombines TRBV12-5 with TRBJ1-5; D perhaps matches TRBD1 (6 bases). Trimming took 8 bases from V and 7 from J, leaving 18 bases between them. CDR1 is LGHNT, CDR2 FRNRAP, per germline. This CDR3 has 14 amino acids. This chain's CDR3 is CASRSSGGGQPQHF. The CDR3 DNA sequence: TGTGCTAGTAGAAGCTCGGGAGGGGGACAGCCCCAGCATTTT. Together with reference TRBV12-5 and TRBJ1-5, the CDR3 gives the full variable domain: DARVTQTPRHKVTEMGQEVTMRCQPILGHNTVFWYRQTMMQGLELLAYFRNRAPLDDSGMPKDRFSAEMPDATLATLKIQPSEPRDSAVYFCASRSSGGGQPQHFGDGTRLSIL.

The V gene is TRBV29-1, the J gene TRBJ2-4, with a tentative D call TRBD2 (5 bases). The CDR3 consists of 12 residues. CDR1 SQVTM and CDR2 ANQGSEA come from the germline V gene. Between the trimmed V and J ends, which lost 2 bases and 9 bases, there was a span of 11 bases. This CDR3 is CSVERLAGIQYF. The CDR3 DNA follows: TGCAGCGTTGAACGTCTGGCGGGCATTCAGTACTTC. Full variable domain (missing parts from reference TRBV29-1 and TRBJ2-4): SAVISQKPSRDICQRGTSLTIQCQVDSQVTMMFWYRQQPGQSLTLIATANQGSEATYESGFVIDKFPISRPNLTFSTLTVSNMSPEDSSIYLCSVERLAGIQYFGAGTRLSVL.

This sequence joins TRBV11-1 and TRBJ1-2; D gene unclear. The germline V gene encodes CDR1 SGHAT and CDR2 FQDESV (reference sequence). V was cut by 1 base and J by 4 bases, with 10 bases left in between. This CDR3 comprises 14 residues. The CDR3 sequence: CASSLEYGGYGYTF. The CDR3 coding sequence is TGTGCCAGCAGCTTAGAGTACGGTGGCTATGGCTACACCTTC.

The V call is TRBV30, the J call TRBJ1-5; 10 bases align to TRBD1. The V segment lost 3 bases and the J segment 1 base; nucleotides outside the gene matches: 6. Germline CDR1 and CDR2: GTSNPN and SVGIG (reference sequence). CDR3 length equals 16 residues. The DNA of the CDR3 is TGTGCCTGGAGCATACGGGACAGGGGAAGCAATCAGCCCCAGCATTTT. This encodes CAWSIRDRGSNQPQHF.